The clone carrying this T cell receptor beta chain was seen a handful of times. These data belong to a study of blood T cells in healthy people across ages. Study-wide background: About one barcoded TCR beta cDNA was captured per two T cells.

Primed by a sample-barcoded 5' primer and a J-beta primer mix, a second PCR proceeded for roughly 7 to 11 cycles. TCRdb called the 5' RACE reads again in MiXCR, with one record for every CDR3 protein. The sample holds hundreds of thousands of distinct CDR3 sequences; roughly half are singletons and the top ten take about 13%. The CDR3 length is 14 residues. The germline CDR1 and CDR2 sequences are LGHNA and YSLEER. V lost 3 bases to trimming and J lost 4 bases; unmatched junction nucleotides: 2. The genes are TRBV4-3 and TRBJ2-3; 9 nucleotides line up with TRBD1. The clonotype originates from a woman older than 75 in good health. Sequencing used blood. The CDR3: CASSQGQGSDTQYF. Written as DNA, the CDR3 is TGCGCCAGCAGCCAGGGACAGGGATCAGATACGCAGTATTTT.